The 16 T cell receptor beta chains below were found in one sample sequenced in a study of blood T cell repertoires in COVID-19. The data were produced by immunoSEQ multiplex PCR, yet TCRdb's version contains in-frame clones alone and is incomplete. This sample has just under 60,000 clones, with about four fifths found just once. Input material: peripheral blood. Every receptor here comes from an elderly man with COVID-19, enrolled during active disease.

The rearrangement links TRBV29-1 to TRBJ2-4, with TRBD2 identical over 13 bases. This CDR3 contains 18 residues. Germline V gene sequence: CDR1 SQVTM, CDR2 ANQGSEA. The ends lost 4 bases at V and 1 base at J; junction bases unmatched: 10. The CDR3 reads CSVAGLAGEMNAKNIQYF. The CDR3 DNA reads TGCAGCGTTGCTGGACTAGCGGGAGAAATGAATGCCAAAAACATTCAGTACTTC.

This rearrangement joins TRBV9 to TRBJ2-2, with TRBD1 matching 7 bases. V lost 4 bases, J lost 0 bases, and 6 bases stayed unmatched. The CDR3 totals 16 residues. Germline V gene data show CDR1 as SGDLS and CDR2 as YYNGEE. CDR3 in amino acids: CASSYYGQANTGELFF. CDR3 DNA: TGTGCCAGCAGCTACTATGGACAGGCGAACACCGGGGAGCTGTTTTTT.

The chain employs TRBV7-8 and TRBJ1-3; 7 bases map to TRBD1. The CDR3 totals 16 residues. Germline assignment: CDR1 SGHVS and CDR2 FQNEAQ. The trim removed 5 bases at V and 0 bases at J, leaving 7 bases unmatched. The CDR3 nucleotides are TGTGCCAGCAGCCCGACAGGGATGAGCTCTGGAAACACCATATATTTT. Amino acid sequence: CASSPTGMSSGNTIYF. Supplemented by reference TRBV7-8 and TRBJ1-3, the full variable domain reads GAGVSQSPRYKVAKRGQDVALRCDPISGHVSLFWYQQALGQGPEFLTYFQNEAQLDKSGLPSDRFFAERPEGSVSTLKIQRTQQEDSAVYLCASSPTGMSSGNTIYFGEGSWLTVV.

This chain connects TRBV7-2 to TRBJ1-2; D ambiguous. V gave up 1 base and J gave up 0 bases, with 12 bases separating them. Per the germline V gene, CDR1 is SGHTA and CDR2 is FQGNSA. The CDR3 has 16 amino acids. CDR3 DNA sequence: TGTGCCAGCAGCTTAGTGGAGGGCAGCTCTAACTATGGCTACACCTTC. Translated, it gives CASSLVEGSSNYGYTF.

The rearrangement joins TRBV24-1 to TRBJ1-2; a possible D gene is TRBD1 (5 bases). The CDR3 totals 16 residues. V lost 4 bases, J lost 8 bases, and 22 bases lay in between. CDR1 and CDR2 from the germline V gene are KGHDR and SFDVKD. CDR3 coding DNA: TGTGCCACCAGTGAAAACCCCGGGACTACAAAGCGGGGCTACACCTTC. It codes for CATSENPGTTKRGYTF.

The V gene is TRBV2, the J gene TRBJ1-5; 7 bases map to TRBD1. J was trimmed by 3 bases and V by 5 bases; bases with no gene match: 4. The CDR3 is made up of 14 amino acids. In germline, CDR1 is SNHLY, CDR2 FYNNEI. CDR3 DNA sequence: TGTGCCAGCAGTACCACAGGGGCCAATCAGCCCCAGCATTTT. The encoded protein is CASSTTGANQPQHF.

The genes are TRBV4-2 and TRBJ1-5; D is ambiguous. The CDR3 extends over 16 amino acids. Germline V gives CDR1 LGHNA, CDR2 YNFKEQ. Trimming took off 5 bases at V and 6 bases at J, with 20 bases between the two ends. CDR3 coding DNA: TGTGCCAGCAGCTACCGCCTTAGACGGGTCGGTCAGCCCCAGCATTTT. It yields the protein CASSYRLRRVGQPQHF.

The rearrangement joins TRBV7-9 to TRBJ2-7, with D maybe TRBD1 (5 bases). Trimming took 5 bases from V and 4 from J, leaving 6 bases between them. Germline V gene data show CDR1 as SEHNR and CDR2 as FQNEAQ (reference sequence). The CDR3 has 11 residues. CDR3 bases: TGTGCCAGCAGCGGGGCTTACGAGCAGTACTTC. The encoded protein is CASSGAYEQYF.

V usage is TRBV6-6 and J usage is TRBJ2-3, with D possibly TRBD2 on 7 matching bases. Germline lookup yields CDR1 MNHNY and CDR2 SVGAGI (reference sequence). The CDR3 loop spans 14 amino acids. Trimming cost V 3 bases and J 5 bases, with 12 bases left between them. CDR3 protein: CASSYGGAGDTQYF. Here the CDR3 DNA reads TGTGCCAGCAGTTATGGGGGGGCGGGAGATACGCAGTATTTT.

This sequence joins TRBV19 and TRBJ1-1; 10 bases line up with TRBD1. Germline V gene data show CDR1 as LNHDA and CDR2 as SQIVND (reference sequence). J was trimmed by 8 bases and V by 3 bases; bases with no gene match: 3. CDR3 length: 13 residues. In DNA form, the CDR3 reads TGTGCCAGTAGTATTGGGGACAGGGGAGAAGCTTTCTTT. The encoded protein is CASSIGDRGEAFF.

The chain recombines TRBV15 with TRBJ2-3, with TRBD2 matching over 7 bases. Germline trimming cut 2 bases from V and 7 bases from J; bases unmatched to any gene: 6. CDR3 length equals 14 residues. The germline CDR1 and CDR2 sequences are LNHNV and YYDKDF (reference sequence). The CDR3 loop is CATSRSSTSHTQYF. The CDR3 DNA follows: TGTGCCACCAGCAGATCCTCGACTAGCCATACGCAGTATTTT.

This chain connects TRBV4-1 to TRBJ1-2; the D is unclear. V was clipped by 0 bases and J by 7 bases, with 15 bases between them. The CDR3 extends over 15 amino acids. Germline V gene data show CDR1 as MGHRA and CDR2 as YSYEKL. The CDR3 sequence: CASSQDWGGSAGYTF. CDR3 bases: TGCGCCAGCAGCCAAGATTGGGGAGGGAGCGCTGGCTACACCTTC.

The chain combines TRBV7-2 with TRBJ2-7; TRBD2 matches 12 bases. Germline values: CDR1 SGHTA, CDR2 FQGNSA. Unmatched junction bases numbered 5, after V lost 6 bases and J lost 2 bases. There are 15 residues in the CDR3. The CDR3 loop reads CASSPGLAGTYEQYF. CDR3 bases: TGTGCCAGCAGTCCCGGACTAGCGGGGACCTACGAGCAGTACTTC. The variable domain in full, with the rest retrieved from reference TRBV7-2 and TRBJ2-7, is GAGVSQSPSNKVTEKGKDVELRCDPISGHTALYWYRQSLGQGLEFLIYFQGNSAPDKSGLPSDRFSAERTGGSVSTLTIQRTQQEDSAVYLCASSPGLAGTYEQYFGPGTRLTVT.

This clone was counted between two and nine times. This sequence joins TRBV30 and TRBJ1-1; D call uncertain. Per the germline V gene, CDR1 is GTSNPN and CDR2 is SVGIG (reference sequence). V was shortened by 2 bases and J by 7 bases, with 5 bases between the two germline ends. The CDR3 is 10 residues long. As DNA, the CDR3 is TGTGCCTGGAGTTACAGTGAAGCTTTCTTT. This gives the protein CAWSYSEAFF.

The chain recombines TRBV4-3 with TRBJ1-5, with a weak D call TRBD1 (5 bases). CDR3 size: 15 residues. Trimming shortened V by 0 bases and J by 5 bases, and 11 bases separated the two germline ends. The germline V gene encodes CDR1 LGHNA and CDR2 YSLEER. The CDR3 DNA reads as TGCGCCAGCAGCCAAGATAGGGGATCACATCAGCCCCAGCATTTT. Amino acid sequence: CASSQDRGSHQPQHF.

This clone was recorded only once. The V gene is TRBV6-1, the J gene TRBJ1-1, with no clear D. CDR3 length: 15 residues. Per the germline V gene, CDR1 is MNHNS and CDR2 is SASEGT. The ends were cut back, 1 base at V and 1 base at J, with 10 bases in the middle. For the CDR3, the DNA is TGTGCCAGCAGTGAAGGGGCTTTTAGGAACACTGAAGCTTTCTTT. Its translation: CASSEGAFRNTEAFF.